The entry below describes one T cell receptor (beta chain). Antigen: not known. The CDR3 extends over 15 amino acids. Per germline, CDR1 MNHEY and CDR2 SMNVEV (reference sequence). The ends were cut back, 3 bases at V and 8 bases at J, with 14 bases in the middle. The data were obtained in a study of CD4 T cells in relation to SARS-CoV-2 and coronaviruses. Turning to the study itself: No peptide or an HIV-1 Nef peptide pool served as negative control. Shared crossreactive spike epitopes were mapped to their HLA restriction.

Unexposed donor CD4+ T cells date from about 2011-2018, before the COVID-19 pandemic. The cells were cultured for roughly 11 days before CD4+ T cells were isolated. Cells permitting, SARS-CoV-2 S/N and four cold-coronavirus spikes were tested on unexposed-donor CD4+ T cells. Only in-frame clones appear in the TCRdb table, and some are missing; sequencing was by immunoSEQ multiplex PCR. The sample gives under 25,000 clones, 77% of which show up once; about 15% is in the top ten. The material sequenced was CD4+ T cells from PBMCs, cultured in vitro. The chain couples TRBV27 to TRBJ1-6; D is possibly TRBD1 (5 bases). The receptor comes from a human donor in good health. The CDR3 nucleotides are TGTGCCAGCAGTTTGATGTGGCCGGGGGATTCACCCCTCCACTTT. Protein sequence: CASSLMWPGDSPLHF.